This paragraph reports one T cell receptor beta chain. The data were obtained in a study of technical replicates of blood from several donors. The method was immunoSEQ multiplex PCR; TCRdb's version includes in-frame clones alone and lacks a portion of them. The sample has around 98,000 clones, 90% to 97% seen once. The V gene's germline CDR1 is SQVTM and CDR2 ANQGSEA. The J segment lost 0 bases and the V segment lost 5 bases, leaving 8 bases of the junction unmatched. The CDR3 has 15 amino acids. This sequence was found in a human donor in good health. The rearrangement uses TRBV29-1 and TRBJ1-2; TRBD1 aligns across 8 bases. The sample consisted of T cells isolated from PBMCs. As DNA, the CDR3 is TGCAGCGTTCCCGGGACAGGTCCCTCTAACTATGGCTACACCTTC. This encodes CSVPGTGPSNYGYTF.